These T cell receptor beta chains were read from a single sample in a study of cytomegalovirus exposure and HLA in healthy donors. Sequenced by immunoSEQ multiplex PCR; TCRdb stores in-frame clones only, minus some. This repertoire shows about 170,000 clones, over 75% found once; its top ten account for over 2.5%. The source material was PBMCs. These receptors originate from a female donor in good health and CMV-seronegative. CDR3s include the opening cysteine and the closing phenylalanine or tryptophan. A D gene is named only where the DNA matches it firmly. Clone size is not always given. Where it is, it says once, few, many or a class for expanded clones.

TRBV5-8	TRBJ1-2	-	-	CASSLWGGAGGDYGYTF	TGTGCCAGCAGCTTGTGGGGAGGAGCGGGGGGCGACTATGGCTACACCTTC
TRBV5-1	TRBJ2-3	-	TRBD2	CASSLGDSGSTDTQYF	TGCGCCAGCAGCTTGGGGGATAGCGGGAGCACAGATACGCAGTATTTT
TRBV2	TRBJ1-2	few	TRBD1	CASSGDRGIRGYTF	TGTGCCAGCAGTGGAGACAGGGGGATTCGTGGCTACACCTTC
TRBV11-3	TRBJ1-5	-	-	CASSLQGNQPQHF	TGTGCCAGCAGCCTGCAGGGAAACCAGCCCCAGCATTTT
TRBV5-1	TRBJ2-7	-	-	CASSGSTSSYEQYF	TGCGCCAGCAGCGGGTCAACTAGTAGCTACGAGCAGTACTTC
TRBV6-6	TRBJ1-4	-	TRBD1	CASRRQGTNEKLFF	TGTGCCAGCAGGAGACAGGGAACTAATGAAAAACTGTTTTTT
TRBV29-1	TRBJ2-2	-	-	CSVPRGTNTGELFF	TGCAGCGTCCCAAGGGGAACGAACACCGGGGAGCTGTTTTTT
TRBV5-1	TRBJ2-5	-	-	CASRFAVETQYF	TGCGCCAGCAGGTTTGCGGTAGAGACCCAGTACTTC
TRBV7-9	TRBJ2-2	-	TRBD2	CASSHQGLVAGELFF	TGTGCCAGCAGCCACCAGGGACTAGTGGCCGGGGAGCTGTTTTTT
TRBV9	TRBJ2-2	-	-	CASSLEGGLNTGELFF	TGTGCCAGCAGCTTAGAGGGTGGACTAAACACCGGGGAGCTGTTTTTT